What follows describes a single T cell receptor (beta chain). The sample comes from a study of blood T cell repertoires in COVID-19. Study context: The analysed material was cDNA or gDNA that came from T cells, B-cell-depleted T cells, or PBMCs.

In the original analysis: How many nucleated cells were present was estimated from reference gene primer amplification. The data were produced by immunoSEQ multiplex PCR, yet TCRdb's version contains in-frame clones alone and is incomplete. V and J calls and clone size follow that table, whereas D and trimming were derived from the DNA. Of 70,000 to 95,000 clones in the sample, about 95% were seen once. Germline V lookup: CDR1 LGHNA, CDR2 YSLEER. The CDR3 sequence is 16 residues long. V was clipped by 3 bases and J by 4 bases; unmatched bases: 10. Sequencing was carried out using peripheral blood. The chain is built from TRBV4-3 and TRBJ2-7; 9 positions agree with TRBD2. The source is a human donor with active COVID-19. The donor label of this sample is uncertain. In DNA form, the CDR3 reads TGCGCCAGCAGCCATCAAGCGGGAGGCACCCAGTACGAGCAGTACTTC. Protein: CASSHQAGGTQYEQYF.